This record concerns one T cell receptor (beta chain) sequence. Its antigen remains unidentified. The data derive from a study of CD8 T cells in ankylosing spondylitis. In making TCR beta libraries, quantitative 5'-RACE with molecular barcodes was used. One entry per CDR3 protein, called by TCRdb with MiXCR from the 5' RACE reads. This table holds about 130,000 distinct CDR3 sequences, approximately 9.7% found once. Findings and limits, study-wide: Within matched ankylosing spondylitis synovial fluid, disease-linked clones were reportedly significantly enriched.

The CDR3 loop spans 15 amino acids. Trimming removed 1 base from V and 2 bases from J, with 9 bases in between. This clonotype was sampled from a male donor with ankylosing spondylitis or in good health (not recorded which). The V and J genes are TRBV12-3 or TRBV12-4 and TRBJ2-1; D perhaps matches TRBD2 (6 bases). Sequenced material: blood, either unsorted or a sorted T cell fraction (not recorded which). The CDR3 sequence: CASSLGGVAYNEQFF. Written as DNA, the CDR3 is TGTGCCAGCAGTTTAGGGGGGGTCGCCTACAATGAGCAGTTCTTC.